Presented here are 25 T cell receptor beta chains from one specimen sequenced in a study of blood T cells in healthy people across ages. Sample-barcoded 5' priming and a J-beta primer mix drove a second PCR of roughly 6 to 12 cycles. Via MiXCR, TCRdb re-called the 5' RACE reads, giving one row per CDR3 protein. The table has hundreds of thousands of distinct CDR3 sequences, roughly 56% seen once. Sequencing was done on a sample of blood. These receptor sequences come from a man between 35 and 55 years old in good health.

This sequence joins TRBV5-1 and TRBJ1-2; TRBD1 agrees at 7 bases. J gave up 3 bases and V 3 bases, and 20 bases lay outside the gene matches. Germline CDR1 and CDR2: SGHRS and YFSETQ. This CDR3 is 19 amino acids long. The CDR3 DNA sequence: TGCGCCAGCAGCTCAAGATCAGGGACAGAGGACCCTAAGGACTATGGCTACACCTTC. Protein: CASSSRSGTEDPKDYGYTF.

The chain uses TRBV5-6 and TRBJ2-1; 11 nucleotides line up with TRBD2. This CDR3 comprises 16 residues. CDR1 SGHDT and CDR2 YYEEEE come from the germline V gene. The ends lost 7 bases at V and 13 bases at J; junction bases unmatched: 19. The CDR3 coding sequence is TGTGCCAGCCTCTCTCGACTAGCGGGATATTTAGAGACCCAGTTCTTC. It yields the protein CASLSRLAGYLETQFF.

J is TRBJ2-3 and V is TRBV12-3 or TRBV12-4; D is undetermined. This CDR3 spans 13 amino acids. V was shortened by 5 bases and J by 2 bases, with 8 bases between the two germline ends. The CDR3 DNA is TGTGCCAGCAGTCCGGCGAACACAGATACGCAGTATTTT. Amino acid sequence: CASSPANTDTQYF.

This clonotype was observed at least ten times. The V and J genes are TRBV24-1 and TRBJ2-7; D is unresolved. Between the trimmed V and J ends, which lost 2 bases and 7 bases, there was a span of 11 bases. The germline V gene has CDR1 KGHDR and CDR2 SFDVKD. This CDR3 has 13 amino acids. CDR3 sequence: CATSDSVLREQYF. In DNA form, the CDR3 reads TGTGCCACCAGTGATTCCGTCCTCCGAGAGCAGTACTTC.

The V gene is TRBV2, the J gene TRBJ2-2; unclear D gene. The V gene's germline CDR1 is SNHLY and CDR2 FYNNEI. The CDR3 consists of 15 residues. Trimming removed 6 bases from V and 0 bases from J, with 11 bases in between. The CDR3 nucleotides are TGTGCCAGCAGGGAGAGTTACGCGAACACCGGGGAGCTGTTTTTT. Amino acids: CASRESYANTGELFF.

This clonotype was found a few times. The chain couples TRBV14 to TRBJ2-5, with 7 bases identical to TRBD1. V trimming: 1 base; J trimming: 7 bases; junction bases outside the gene matches: 12. This CDR3 contains 16 residues. Germline V lookup: CDR1 SGHDN, CDR2 FVKESK. Written as DNA, the CDR3 is TGTGCCAGCAGCCAAGGGGGGACAGCAGGATTCGCGACCCAGTACTTC. It specifies CASSQGGTAGFATQYF.

The chain recombines TRBV27 with TRBJ2-1; possibly TRBD1 or TRBD2 for D (5 bases each). This CDR3 contains 15 residues. Per germline, CDR1 MNHEY and CDR2 SMNVEV (reference sequence). V shed 8 bases and J shed 2 bases, with 16 bases lying between them. CDR3 nucleotides: TGTGCCAGCGCTCCGGGGCTAGCAACCTACAATGAGCAGTTCTTC. Translation gives CASAPGLATYNEQFF.

The chain recombines TRBV20-1 with TRBJ2-7; maybe TRBD2 (5 bases). The V and J ends lost 3 bases and 0 bases respectively, with 15 bases between them. Germline V gene data show CDR1 as DFQATT and CDR2 as SNEGSKA (reference sequence). This CDR3 spans 15 amino acids. The CDR3 sequence: CSASRAGGYSYEQYF. CDR3 bases: TGCAGTGCTAGTCGGGCGGGTGGATACTCCTACGAGCAGTACTTC.

The DNA of the CDR3 is TGTGCCAGCAGCTCCGCAGGTCTTGGGGTTGGTGGGGAGACCCAGTACTTC. It encodes CASSSAGLGVGGETQYF. The chain couples TRBV7-9 to TRBJ2-5, with D unclear. The CDR3 is 17 residues long. V gave up 4 bases and J gave up 5 bases, with 23 bases separating them. The germline V gene encodes CDR1 SEHNR and CDR2 FQNEAQ (reference sequence).

The rearrangement joins TRBV20-1 to TRBJ2-3, with D perhaps matching TRBD1 or TRBD2 (5 bases each). CDR3 length equals 13 residues. CDR1 and CDR2 from the germline V gene are DFQATT and SNEGSKA (reference sequence). Deletions cut 6 bases from V and 0 bases from J, with 10 bases between. The CDR3 spells CSAFGDSTDTQYF. DNA for the CDR3: TGCAGTGCCTTCGGGGACAGCACAGATACGCAGTATTTT.

This chain connects TRBV28 to TRBJ1-2; D unclear. The CDR3 extends over 13 amino acids. The germline V gene encodes CDR1 MDHEN and CDR2 SYDVKM. V was pared by 6 bases and J by 5 bases, with 13 bases between. The CDR3 loop reads CASRPQQTYGYTF. CDR3 sequence (DNA): TGTGCCAGCAGGCCGCAACAGACATATGGCTACACCTTC.

This chain connects TRBV7-6 to TRBJ2-7, with TRBD1 matching over 8 bases. J gave up 3 bases and V 5 bases, and 3 bases lay outside the gene matches. The germline gives CDR1 SGHVS, CDR2 FNYEAQ. The CDR3 extends over 13 amino acids. CDR3: CASSGQGVYEQYF. CDR3 in DNA: TGTGCCAGCAGCGGACAGGGAGTCTACGAGCAGTACTTC.

V usage is TRBV4-3 and J usage is TRBJ1-4; unclear D gene. Trimming removed 1 base from V and 8 bases from J, with 17 bases in between. The germline V gene encodes CDR1 LGHNA and CDR2 YSLEER. The CDR3 extends over 16 amino acids. The CDR3 sequence is CASSQVGYNADEKLFF. The CDR3 DNA reads TGCGCCAGCAGCCAAGTTGGTTACAATGCCGACGAAAAACTGTTTTTT.

Note on this clonotype: The junction departs from the called germline gene at one end, perhaps through a read error. The chain carries TRBV4-2 and TRBJ2-3, with D hard to call. The CDR3 loop spans 13 amino acids. CDR1 and CDR2 from the germline V gene are LGHNA and YNFKEQ. CDR3 loop: CASSQANTATQYF. CDR3 in DNA: TGTGCCAGCAGCCAAGCCAACACAGCTACGCAGTATTTT.

This sequence joins TRBV18 and TRBJ1-1; 7 bases line up with TRBD1. The CDR3 length is 13 residues. Germline CDR1 reads KGHSH; CDR2 reads LQKENI. Unmatched junction bases numbered 4, after V lost 7 bases and J lost 2 bases. CDR3 region: CASCTGVNTEAFF. CDR3 DNA sequence: TGTGCCAGCTGCACAGGGGTAAACACTGAAGCTTTCTTT. The full variable domain, rest sourced from reference TRBV18 and TRBJ1-1, is NAGVMQNPRHLVRRRGQEARLRCSPMKGHSHVYWYRQLPEEGLKFMVYLQKENIIDESGMPKERFSAEFPKEGPSILRIQQVVRGDSAAYFCASCTGVNTEAFFGQGTRLTVV.

This clonotype has only a few counts. The V gene is TRBV20-1, the J gene TRBJ2-3; D is unresolved. There are 13 residues in the CDR3. In germline, CDR1 is DFQATT, CDR2 SNEGSKA (reference sequence). V lost 1 base and J 4 bases, leaving 9 bases between the germline ends. Here the CDR3 reads CSARVPVADTQYF. The CDR3 DNA sequence: TGCAGTGCTAGAGTGCCAGTCGCAGATACGCAGTATTTT.

This clonotype was seen more than once but under ten times. The chain uses TRBV13 and TRBJ2-3; possibly TRBD1 or TRBD2 for D (5 bases each). Trimming cost V 5 bases and J 4 bases, with 10 bases left between them. The CDR3 contains 13 residues. Germline V CDR1 and CDR2: PRHDT, FYEKMQ (reference sequence). DNA for the CDR3: TGTGCCAGCAGCGAGGGGCAGGCAGATACGCAGTATTTT. It translates to CASSEGQADTQYF.

J is TRBJ2-6 and V is TRBV11-2; no clear D. Germline CDR1 is SGHAT and CDR2 is FQNNGV. CDR3 length equals 15 residues. Trimming removed 6 bases from V and 0 bases from J, with 9 bases in between. The CDR3, as DNA: TGTGCCAGCAGGCGGAGCAACTCTGGGGCCAACGTCCTGACTTTC. It is translated as CASRRSNSGANVLTF.

This chain uses TRBV29-1 with TRBJ2-3, with TRBD2 identical over 8 bases. The CDR3 spans 15 residues. Germline CDR1 SQVTM, CDR2 ANQGSEA. V shed 5 bases, J shed 1 base, and the junction held 8 bases outside the gene matches. CDR3 DNA sequence: TGCAGCGTTCCAAGGACTAGCATTCGCACAGATACGCAGTATTTT. It is translated as CSVPRTSIRTDTQYF.

In regard to this clonotype: A much larger clone differs by one base, so this may be a read error. CDR3 sequence: CAGSLWGQPNGELFF. CDR3 coding DNA: TGTGCCGGCAGTTTATGGGGACAGCCTAACGGGGAGCTGTTTTTT. The J gene is TRBJ2-2, the V gene TRBV12-3 or TRBV12-4; the match to TRBD1 covers 7 bases. The CDR3 covers 15 residues.

The rearrangement joins TRBV6-2 or TRBV6-3 to TRBJ1-4; D is unclear. In germline, CDR1 is MNHEY, CDR2 SVGEGT. This CDR3 is 13 amino acids long. The V end lost 6 bases, the J end lost 13 bases, and 18 bases lay between the germline ends. The CDR3 sequence: CASSSAGGFRLFF. The CDR3 coding sequence is TGTGCCAGCAGCTCCGCGGGTGGTTTCAGACTGTTTTTT.

This chain uses TRBV6-4 with TRBJ2-7; D gene ambiguous. This CDR3 is 9 amino acids long. Germline V gene sequence: CDR1 MRHNA, CDR2 SNTAGT. Between the trimmed V and J ends, which lost 3 bases and 10 bases, there was a span of 4 bases. The CDR3, as DNA: TGTGCCAGCAGTGAGTCCCAGTACTTC. It translates to CASSESQYF.

Written as DNA, the CDR3 is TGCGCCAGCAGCCTCGGGACTAGCGACAGCTCCTACAATGAGCAGTTCTTC. Translation: CASSLGTSDSSYNEQFF. The chain links TRBV4-3 to TRBJ2-1; 10 nucleotides line up with TRBD2. Germline V gene data show CDR1 as LGHNA and CDR2 as YSLEER. Unmatched junction bases numbered 6, after V lost 4 bases and J lost 0 bases. This CDR3 contains 17 residues.

This clonotype has more than one count but fewer than ten. The rearrangement joins TRBV20-1 to TRBJ2-3, with 13 bases lining up with TRBD2. Germline values: CDR1 DFQATT, CDR2 SNEGSKA (reference sequence). This CDR3 has 17 residues. V shed 3 bases and J 8 bases; nucleotides not matched to a gene: 14. In nucleotides, the CDR3 is TGCAGTGCTAGGAGAACTAGCGGGAGGGGGACCGGCCTTACGCAGTATTTT. Protein sequence: CSARRTSGRGTGLTQYF.

This clonotype occurred a few times. CDR3 sequence: CALGPGHSTDTQYF. DNA of the CDR3: TGTGCCCTGGGCCCGGGACACTCCACAGATACGCAGTATTTT. The chain couples TRBV10-3 to TRBJ2-3, with D maybe TRBD1 (6 bases). Germline loops: CDR1 ENHRY, CDR2 SYGVKD. The CDR3 loop spans 14 amino acids. Trimming removed 11 bases from V and 2 bases from J, with 17 bases in between.